This T cell receptor beta chain was profiled in a study of T cells in Graves' hyperthyroidism and ophthalmopathy (dated by TCRdb to about 2019). For the wider study: Peripheral blood samples were taken at initial diagnosis, before any treatment was given. Thyroid tissue and blood T-cell repertoires from about six Graves' hyperthyroidism patients were also compared in the study. TCR V-J signatures able to tell the groups apart were searched for in a discovery cohort of 90 to 100 patients, of whom more than 40 had Graves' ophthalmopathy and around 56 had stable Graves' hyperthyroidism. The paper reports TCR Vbeta CDR3 sequencing of over 130 peripheral blood samples: under 45 ophthalmopathy, fewer than 85 hyperthyroidism and around 17 progressor patients. Prospective prediction of ophthalmopathy was tested in an independent validation cohort of some 20 hyperthyroidism patients and 15 to 17 patients who later progressed to ophthalmopathy. The approximately 100 discovery patients were divided at random into training and test sets in a 7:3 ratio. After sampling, hyperthyroidism patients received methimazole starting at 30 mg daily, and ophthalmopathy patients received high-dose intravenous methylprednisolone. General findings and caveats noted by the study authors: Most expanded thyroid clonotypes (frequency above 0.001) were also detected in blood, a finding suggesting that blood repertoires may reflect thyroid immune responses. In validation, progression to ophthalmopathy was predicted by the model with 70.59% sensitivity and just over 72% specificity, a median of about 6 months before onset. Sample size was not statistically predetermined, and investigators were not blinded to group allocation. A model built on a 13 V-J signature distinguished ophthalmopathy from stable hyperthyroidism, reaching about 89% sensitivity and about 81% specificity in cross-validation and 80%/75% in testing.

A few counts support this clonotype. The antigen it recognizes is unknown. Base-call qualities are not available, and no considerably larger clone is one nucleotide away. A patient counted as having stable Graves' hyperthyroidism if no progression to ophthalmopathy occurred over 18 months of follow-up. Hyperthyroidism patients were newly diagnosed, with disease duration under 2 months, and aged 18 to 65 years. Exclusion was applied to patients with uncontrolled infections, other autoimmune diseases, pregnancy or lactation. Diagnoses relied on clinical symptoms, serum thyroxine and TRAb, thyroid ultrasound and orbital computed tomography. PBMCs were separated from approximately 9.9 ml of fresh peripheral blood using Ficoll-Paque density gradient centrifugation. Total RNA was extracted using Trizol reagent, and RNA quality was assessed on an Agilent 2100 Bioanalyzer. The TCR beta CDR3 regions were amplified from the RNA transcripts. A first-round RT-PCR of the TCR CDR3 used the HTBI primer set with the Qiagen OneStep RT-PCR kit. Libraries were constructed in a second round of multiplex PCR, after which size selection and purification were performed. Sequencing of the libraries was done on an Illumina HiSeq2000 using paired-end 100 bp reads. The authors processed their data as follows. Raw data were processed with SOAPnuke, discarding reads with adapters, uncalled bases, mean Phred below 15, or no exact constant-primer or identifier match. High-quality paired reads were merged using COPE v1.2.5, and each unique nucleotide sequence was defined as a clonotype. MiTCR v1.1 was used to align the clonotypes against IMGT TRBV, TRBD and TRBJ reference segments. Only V-J combinations with frequency above 0.0001, covering 99% to 99.2% of repertoires, were analysed. The TCS score was defined as the ratio of F50 (clonal expansion) to E x V (chaos), calculated using BLOSUM62-based TCRdist between CDR3 peptides within each V-J. Welch's t-statistics and random forest reduced 514 V-J features to 13, which were used in a naive Bayes classifier (R e1071). The public sequencing data were trimmed at Q25 with fastp and processed into clonotypes with MiXCR by TCRdb, which kept only in-frame beta chains. Every distinct CDR3 protein forms one entry, paired with its most common genes and DNA. TCRdb, not the original authors, processed these V and J calls. Present in this sample are approximately 360,000 distinct CDR3 sequences, about 25% of which were seen just once. Of the sample, roughly 80% is held by the ten largest clones.

Material: blood. This TCR was recovered from a man aged 45-65 years with Graves' hyperthyroidism.

DNA sequence: TGCAGTGCTAGAGATCGGACAGAATACACAGATACGCAGTATTTT. Protein translation: CSARDRTEYTDTQYF. The sequence is built from TRBV20-1 and TRBJ2-3; 6 matching bases give a weak D call of TRBD1. The CDR3 numbers 15 residues from cysteine through phenylalanine. Only the CDR3 part of the read is kept: 45 bases, read in frame from the first base. The CDR1 and CDR2 encoded by the germline V gene (reference sequence) are DFQATT and SNEGSKA. Trimming takes 0 bases from V and 2 bases from J, and the germline ends sit 12 bases apart.